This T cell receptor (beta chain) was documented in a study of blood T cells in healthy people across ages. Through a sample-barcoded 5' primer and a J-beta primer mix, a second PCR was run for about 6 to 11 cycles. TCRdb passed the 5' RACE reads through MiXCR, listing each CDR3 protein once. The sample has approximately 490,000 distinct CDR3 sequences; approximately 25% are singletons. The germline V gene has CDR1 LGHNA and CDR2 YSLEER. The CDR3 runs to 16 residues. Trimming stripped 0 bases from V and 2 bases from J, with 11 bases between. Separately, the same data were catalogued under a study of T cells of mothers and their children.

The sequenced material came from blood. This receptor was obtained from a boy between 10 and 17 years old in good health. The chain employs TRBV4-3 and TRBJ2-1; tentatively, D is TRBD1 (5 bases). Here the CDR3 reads CASSQDPAGTYNEQFF. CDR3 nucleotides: TGCGCCAGCAGCCAAGATCCCGCAGGGACCTACAATGAGCAGTTCTTC.